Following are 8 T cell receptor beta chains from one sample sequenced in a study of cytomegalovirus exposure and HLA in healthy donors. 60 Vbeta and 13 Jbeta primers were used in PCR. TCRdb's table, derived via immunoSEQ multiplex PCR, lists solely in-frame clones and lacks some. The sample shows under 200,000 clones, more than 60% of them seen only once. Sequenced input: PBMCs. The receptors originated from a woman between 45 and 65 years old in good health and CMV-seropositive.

The CDR3 here is CASSLGQPYGYTF. The CDR3 nucleotides read TGTGCCAGCAGTTTAGGACAGCCTTATGGCTACACCTTC. The chain links TRBV6-5 to TRBJ1-2; a weak D match, TRBD1 (6 bases). V lost 4 bases and J lost 5, with 11 bases in between. CDR3 size: 13 residues. Germline V lookup: CDR1 MNHEY, CDR2 SVGAGI.

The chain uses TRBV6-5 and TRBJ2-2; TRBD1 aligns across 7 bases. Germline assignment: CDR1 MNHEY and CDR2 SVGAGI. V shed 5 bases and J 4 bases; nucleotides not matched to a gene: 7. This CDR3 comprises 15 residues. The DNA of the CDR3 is TGTGCCAGCAGTCCTGGGACAGAAGGCACCGGGGAGCTGTTTTTT. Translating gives CASSPGTEGTGELFF.

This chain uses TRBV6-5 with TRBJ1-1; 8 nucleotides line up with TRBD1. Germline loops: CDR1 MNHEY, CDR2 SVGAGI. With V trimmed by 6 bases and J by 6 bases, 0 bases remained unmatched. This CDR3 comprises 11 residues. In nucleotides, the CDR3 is TGTGCCAGCAGACAGGGGGCTGAAGCTTTCTTT. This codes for CASRQGAEAFF.

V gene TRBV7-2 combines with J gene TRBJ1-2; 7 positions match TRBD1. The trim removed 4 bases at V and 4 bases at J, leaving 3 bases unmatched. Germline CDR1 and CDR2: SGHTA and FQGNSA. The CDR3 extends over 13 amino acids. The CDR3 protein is CASSSRQGYGYTF. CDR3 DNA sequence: TGTGCCAGCAGCTCCAGACAGGGCTATGGCTACACCTTC. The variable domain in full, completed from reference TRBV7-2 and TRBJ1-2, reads GAGVSQSPSNKVTEKGKDVELRCDPISGHTALYWYRQSLGQGLEFLIYFQGNSAPDKSGLPSDRFSAERTGGSVSTLTIQRTQQEDSAVYLCASSSRQGYGYTFGSGTRLTVV.

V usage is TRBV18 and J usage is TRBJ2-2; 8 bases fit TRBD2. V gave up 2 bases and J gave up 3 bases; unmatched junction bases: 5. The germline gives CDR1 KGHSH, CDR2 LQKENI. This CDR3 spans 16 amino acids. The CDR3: CASSPSSGVYTGELFF. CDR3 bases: TGTGCCAGCTCACCAAGTAGCGGGGTTTACACCGGGGAGCTGTTTTTT.

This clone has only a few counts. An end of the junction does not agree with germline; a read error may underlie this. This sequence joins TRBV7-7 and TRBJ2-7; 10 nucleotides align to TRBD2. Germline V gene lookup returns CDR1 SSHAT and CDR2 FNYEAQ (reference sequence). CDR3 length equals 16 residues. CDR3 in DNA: TGTGCTAGCAGTGATCGGACTAGCGGCAGCTCCTACGAGCAGTACTTC. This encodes CASSDRTSGSSYEQYF.

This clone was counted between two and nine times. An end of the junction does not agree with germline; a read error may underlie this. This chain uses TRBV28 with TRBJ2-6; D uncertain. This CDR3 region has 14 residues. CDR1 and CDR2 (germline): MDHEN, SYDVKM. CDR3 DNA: TGTGCCAGCAGGGGCTCTGTATTAACCAACGGCCTGACTTTC. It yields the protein CASRGSVLTNGLTF. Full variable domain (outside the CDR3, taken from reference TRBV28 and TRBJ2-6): DVKVTQSSRYLVKRTGEKVFLECVQDMDHENMFWYRQDPGLGLRLIYFSYDVKMKEKGDIPEGYSVSREKKERFSLILESASTNQTSMYLCASRGSVLTNGLTFGAGSRLTVL.

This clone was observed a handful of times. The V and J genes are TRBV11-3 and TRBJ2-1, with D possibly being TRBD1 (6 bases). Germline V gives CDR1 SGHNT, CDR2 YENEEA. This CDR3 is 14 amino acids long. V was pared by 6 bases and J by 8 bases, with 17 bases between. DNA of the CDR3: TGTGCCAGCAGACTTAAGGGGGACCAGGATGAGCAGTTCTTC. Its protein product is CASRLKGDQDEQFF. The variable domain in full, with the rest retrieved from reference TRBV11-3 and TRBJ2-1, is EAGVVQSPRYKIIEKKQPVAFWCNPISGHNTLYWYLQNLGQGPELLIRYENEEAVDDSQLPKDRFSAERLKGVDSTLKIQPAELGDSAVYLCASRLKGDQDEQFFGPGTRLTVL.